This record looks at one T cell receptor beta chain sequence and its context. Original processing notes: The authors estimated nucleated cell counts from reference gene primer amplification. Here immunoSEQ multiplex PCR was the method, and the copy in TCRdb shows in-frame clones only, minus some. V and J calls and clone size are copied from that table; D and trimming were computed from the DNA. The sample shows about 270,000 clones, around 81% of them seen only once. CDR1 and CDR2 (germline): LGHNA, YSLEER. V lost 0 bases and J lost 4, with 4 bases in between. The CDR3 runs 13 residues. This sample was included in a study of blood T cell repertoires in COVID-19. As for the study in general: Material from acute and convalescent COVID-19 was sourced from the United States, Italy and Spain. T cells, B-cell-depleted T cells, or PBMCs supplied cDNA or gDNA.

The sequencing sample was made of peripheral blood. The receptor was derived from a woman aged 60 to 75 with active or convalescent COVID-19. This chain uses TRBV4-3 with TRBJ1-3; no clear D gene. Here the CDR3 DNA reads TGCGCCAGCAGCCAAGATCGGGGAAACACCATATATTTT. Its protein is CASSQDRGNTIYF.